This T cell receptor beta chain was found in a study of cytomegalovirus exposure and HLA in healthy donors. The germline V and J ends were trimmed by 0 bases and 8 bases, with 11 bases remaining between them. This CDR3 has 15 residues. The V gene's germline CDR1 is LNHNV and CDR2 YYDKDF (reference sequence). Remarks on this clone: Its antigen is not known.

The study's findings and limits: Diagnosis of cytomegalovirus status made by the classifier reportedly showed high specificity and sensitivity.

The PCR used 60 Vbeta and 13 Jbeta primers. The method was immunoSEQ multiplex PCR; TCRdb's version includes in-frame clones alone and lacks a portion of them. In the table there are 200,000 to 250,000 clones, 75% to 80% of which are singletons. The rearrangement uses TRBV15 and TRBJ1-6, with D possibly TRBD1 on 5 matching bases. The sequenced sample consisted of PBMCs. The receptor was isolated from a man younger than 35 in good health and CMV-seronegative. CDR3 sequence reads: CATSRDRQGDSPLHF. As DNA, the CDR3 is TGTGCCACCAGCAGAGACCGCCAGGGCGATTCACCCCTCCACTTT. Complete variable domain (other parts from reference TRBV15 and TRBJ1-6): DAMVIQNPRYQVTQFGKPVTLSCSQTLNHNVMYWYQQKSSQAPKLLFHYYDKDFNNEADTPDNFQSRRPNTSFCFLDIRSPGLGDTAMYLCATSRDRQGDSPLHFGNGTRLTVT.